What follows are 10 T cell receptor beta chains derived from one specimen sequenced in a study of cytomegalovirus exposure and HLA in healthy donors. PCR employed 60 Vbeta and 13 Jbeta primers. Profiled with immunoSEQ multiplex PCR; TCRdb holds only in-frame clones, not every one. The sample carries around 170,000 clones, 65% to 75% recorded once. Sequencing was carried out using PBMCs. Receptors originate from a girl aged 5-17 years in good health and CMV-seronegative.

CDR3 region: CASSLAQGGVGEQYF. For the CDR3, the DNA is TGCGCCAGCAGCTTGGCCCAGGGTGGTGTCGGTGAGCAGTACTTC. The chain employs TRBV5-1 and TRBJ2-7; D possibly corresponds to TRBD1 (5 bases). From germline, CDR1 is SGHRS and CDR2 YFSETQ. The ends were cut back, 0 bases at V and 7 bases at J, with 17 bases in the middle. The CDR3 is 15 amino acids.

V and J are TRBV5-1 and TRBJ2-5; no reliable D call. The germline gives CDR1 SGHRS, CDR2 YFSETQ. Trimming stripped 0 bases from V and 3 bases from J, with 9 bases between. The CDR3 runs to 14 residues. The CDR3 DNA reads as TGCGCCAGCAGCTTGGGAGAGTTAAAAGAGACCCAGTACTTC. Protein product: CASSLGELKETQYF.

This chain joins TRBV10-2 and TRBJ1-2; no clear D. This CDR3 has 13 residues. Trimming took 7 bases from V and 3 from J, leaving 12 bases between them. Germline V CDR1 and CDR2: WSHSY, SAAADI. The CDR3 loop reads CASIGRGDYGYTF. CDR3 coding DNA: TGCGCCAGCATAGGGCGCGGGGACTATGGCTACACCTTC.

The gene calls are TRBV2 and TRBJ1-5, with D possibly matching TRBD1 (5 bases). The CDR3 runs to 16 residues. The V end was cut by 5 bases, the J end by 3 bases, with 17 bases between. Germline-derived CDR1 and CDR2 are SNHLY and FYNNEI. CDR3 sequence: CASSPGPRANNQPQHF. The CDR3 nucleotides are TGTGCCAGCAGTCCGGGCCCCAGGGCCAACAATCAGCCCCAGCATTTT.

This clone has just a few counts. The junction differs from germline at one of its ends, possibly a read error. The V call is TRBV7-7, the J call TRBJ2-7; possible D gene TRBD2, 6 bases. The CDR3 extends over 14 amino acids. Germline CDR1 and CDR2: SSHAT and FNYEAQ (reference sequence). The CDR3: CASSLSAGNYEQYF. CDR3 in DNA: TGTGCTAGCAGCTTAAGTGCGGGAAACTACGAGCAGTACTTC.

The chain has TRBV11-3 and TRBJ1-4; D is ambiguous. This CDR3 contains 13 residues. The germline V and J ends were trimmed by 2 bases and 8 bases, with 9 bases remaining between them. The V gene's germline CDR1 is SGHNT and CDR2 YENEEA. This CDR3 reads CASSLYRGEKLFF. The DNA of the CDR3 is TGTGCCAGCAGCTTATACCGCGGCGAAAAACTGTTTTTT.

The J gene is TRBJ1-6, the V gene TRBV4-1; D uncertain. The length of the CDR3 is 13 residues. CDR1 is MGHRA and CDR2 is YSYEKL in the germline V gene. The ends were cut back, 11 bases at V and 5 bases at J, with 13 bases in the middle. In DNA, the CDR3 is TGCGCCTCGGCCGTTACAGATAATTCACCCCTCCACTTT. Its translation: CASAVTDNSPLHF.

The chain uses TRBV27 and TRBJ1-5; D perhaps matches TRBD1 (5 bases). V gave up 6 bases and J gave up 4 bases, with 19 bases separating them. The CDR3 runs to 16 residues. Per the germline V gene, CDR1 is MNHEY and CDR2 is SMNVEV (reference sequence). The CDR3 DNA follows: TGTGCCAGCAGCCAACCGACAGAAAAGGGGAATCAGCCCCAGCATTTT. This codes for CASSQPTEKGNQPQHF.

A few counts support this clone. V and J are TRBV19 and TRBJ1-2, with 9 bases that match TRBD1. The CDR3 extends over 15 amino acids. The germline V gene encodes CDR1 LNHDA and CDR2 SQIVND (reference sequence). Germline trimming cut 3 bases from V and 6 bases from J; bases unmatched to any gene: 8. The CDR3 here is CASSIAGQGINGYTF. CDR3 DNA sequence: TGTGCCAGTAGTATTGCCGGACAGGGGATCAATGGCTACACCTTC.

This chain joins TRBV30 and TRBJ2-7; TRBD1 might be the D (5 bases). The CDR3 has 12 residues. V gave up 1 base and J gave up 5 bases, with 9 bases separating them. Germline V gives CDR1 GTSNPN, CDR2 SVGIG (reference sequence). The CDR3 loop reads CAWSAPGHEQYF. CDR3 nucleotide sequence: TGTGCCTGGAGTGCCCCAGGGCACGAGCAGTACTTC.